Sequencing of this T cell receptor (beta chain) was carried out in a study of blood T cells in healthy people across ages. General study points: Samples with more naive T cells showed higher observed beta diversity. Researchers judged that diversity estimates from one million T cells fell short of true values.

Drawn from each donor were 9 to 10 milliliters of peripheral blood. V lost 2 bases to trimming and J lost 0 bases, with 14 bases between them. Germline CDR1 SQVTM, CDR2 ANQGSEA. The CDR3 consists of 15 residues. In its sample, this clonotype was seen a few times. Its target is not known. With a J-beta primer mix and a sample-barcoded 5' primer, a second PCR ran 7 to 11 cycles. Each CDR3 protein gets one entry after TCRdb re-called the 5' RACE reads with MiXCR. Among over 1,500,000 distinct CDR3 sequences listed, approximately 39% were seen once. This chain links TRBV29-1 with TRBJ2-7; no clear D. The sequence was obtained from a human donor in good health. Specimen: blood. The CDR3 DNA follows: TGCAGCGTTGAATTGACGGAAGCCAACTCCTACGAGCAGTACTTC. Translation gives CSVELTEANSYEQYF.